Below are 15 T cell receptor beta chains sequenced from a single sample in a study of Ad26.COV2.S vaccination and SARS-CoV-2 variants. Sequenced by immunoSEQ multiplex PCR; TCRdb stores in-frame clones only, minus some. The table has about 480,000 clones, roughly 89% seen once. This sample's treatment: about 20 received Ad26.COV2.S at low or high dose, single or two shots; 5 received placebo; per-sample allocation not given. The samples were gathered on day 63 after the first injection of vaccine or placebo. This material consisted of peripheral blood, taken in a trial of Ad26.COV2.S vaccine versus placebo. These receptor sequences come from a person aged 18-65 years who received the Ad26.COV2.S COVID-19 vaccine or a placebo.

This rearrangement joins TRBV24-1 to TRBJ2-1, with D maybe TRBD1 (6 bases). The CDR3 runs 15 residues. Trimming took off 4 bases at V and 4 bases at J, with 13 bases between the two ends. The germline CDR1 and CDR2 sequences are KGHDR and SFDVKD. CDR3 in amino acids: CATSDLGTKYNEQFF. CDR3 DNA sequence: TGTGCCACCAGTGACCTCGGGACAAAGTACAATGAGCAGTTCTTC.

As to this clone: The same CDR3 arises from other DNA sequences in this sample as well. The rearrangement uses TRBV6-2 or TRBV6-3 and TRBJ1-5; the D gene is possibly TRBD1 (5 bases). CDR1 and CDR2 from the germline V gene are MNHEY and SVGEGT. V shed 6 bases and J shed 7 bases, with 7 bases lying between them. This CDR3 is built from 11 residues. The CDR3 nucleotides are TGTGCCAGCAGCCAGGGACAGCCCCAGCATTTT. It codes for CASSQGQPQHF.

The CDR3 bases are TGTGCCAGCAGCTCCTTCTCGGGCGCAGATACGCAGTATTTT. This sequence encodes CASSSFSGADTQYF. The rearrangement joins TRBV7-2 to TRBJ2-3; D not certain. The V gene's germline CDR1 is SGHTA and CDR2 FQGNSA. Trimming removed 4 bases from V and 4 bases from J, with 12 bases in between. This CDR3 has 14 residues.

The V gene is TRBV7-2, the J gene TRBJ2-2; 7 positions match TRBD1. Germline V CDR1 and CDR2: SGHTA, FQGNSA. V lost 5 bases, J lost 5 bases, and 5 bases stayed unmatched. This CDR3 has 14 residues. DNA of the CDR3: TGTGCCAGCAGCCCAGTGACAGGGACCGGGGAGCTGTTTTTT. Translation: CASSPVTGTGELFF.

The CDR3 DNA sequence: TGTGCCAGCACTTTTCGGGGGTTGTCCGGGGAGCTGTTTTTT. Protein: CASTFRGLSGELFF. The chain is built from TRBV6-5 and TRBJ2-2; tentatively, D is TRBD2 (6 bases). CDR3 length: 14 amino acids. The ends were cut back, 7 bases at V and 6 bases at J, with 15 bases in the middle. Germline loops: CDR1 MNHEY, CDR2 SVGAGI.

J is TRBJ1-6 and V is TRBV5-6; 10 nucleotides match TRBD1. Germline CDR1 is SGHDT and CDR2 is YYEEEE. This CDR3 contains 14 residues. V lost 5 bases and J lost 7; bases outside the gene matches: 3. The CDR3 coding sequence is TGTGCCAGCAGGATGGACAGGGGGAATTCACCCCTCCACTTT. As protein: CASRMDRGNSPLHF.

The sample holds a few counts of this clone. This chain uses TRBV19 with TRBJ1-5, with unresolved D. The germline V gene encodes CDR1 LNHDA and CDR2 SQIVND (reference sequence). There are 13 residues in the CDR3. V was shortened by 5 bases and J by 4 bases, with 9 bases between the two germline ends. The CDR3 nucleotides are TGTGCCAGTAGTCGAGGCCAGAATCAGCCCCAGCATTTT. It encodes CASSRGQNQPQHF.

The chain links TRBV3-1 (or the pseudogene TRBV3-2) to TRBJ2-6; D is perhaps TRBD1 (5 bases). Trimming shortened V by 4 bases and J by 3 bases, and 19 bases separated the two germline ends. Germline CDR1 LGHDT, CDR2 YNNKEL (reference sequence). The CDR3 spans 18 residues. The CDR3, as DNA: TGTGCCAGCAGCCCTGGCCCTACAGGACAAGGTGGGGCCAACGTCCTGACTTTC. It encodes CASSPGPTGQGGANVLTF.

J is TRBJ2-1 and V is TRBV5-4; D gene uncertain. The CDR3 is 13 amino acids. Germline CDR1 SGHNT, CDR2 YYREEE (reference sequence). The germline V and J ends were trimmed by 2 bases and 8 bases, with 11 bases remaining between them. The CDR3 sequence: CASSLPVGDEQFF. As DNA, the CDR3 is TGTGCCAGCAGCTTACCCGTTGGCGATGAGCAGTTCTTC. Filled out from reference TRBV5-4 and TRBJ2-1, the complete variable domain reads ETGVTQSPTHLIKTRGQQVTLRCSSQSGHNTVSWYQQALGQGPQFIFQYYREEENGRGNFPPRFSGLQFPNYSSELNVNALELDDSALYLCASSLPVGDEQFFGPGTRLTVL.

The chain carries TRBV5-6 and TRBJ2-5, with 9 positions matching TRBD1. CDR1 is SGHDT and CDR2 is YYEEEE in the germline V gene. The CDR3 contains 15 residues. V lost 5 bases to trimming and J lost 5 bases; unmatched junction nucleotides: 10. CDR3 nucleotide sequence: TGTGCCAGCAGTGAACCGGGACAGGGTATGGAGACCCAGTACTTC. Residues: CASSEPGQGMETQYF.

The V and J genes are TRBV20-1 and TRBJ2-1; D not resolved. V lost 3 bases to trimming and J lost 5 bases, with 8 bases between them. The CDR3 loop spans 12 amino acids. CDR1 is DFQATT and CDR2 is SNEGSKA in the germline V gene (reference sequence). The CDR3: CSASYTNNEQFF. Written as DNA, the CDR3 is TGCAGTGCTAGTTACACTAACAATGAGCAGTTCTTC.

This clone came up a few times. The CDR3 reads CASSEQLSGRTDTQYF. DNA of the CDR3: TGTGCCAGCAGTGAACAGCTCAGCGGGAGAACAGATACGCAGTATTTT. This chain uses TRBV6-1 with TRBJ2-3; 8 nucleotides agree with TRBD2. CDR3 length equals 16 residues. The trim removed 2 bases at V and 3 bases at J, leaving 7 bases unmatched. Germline CDR1 MNHNS, CDR2 SASEGT.

The rearrangement uses TRBV27 and TRBJ1-6; 7 nucleotides line up with TRBD1. Trimming at V came to 2 bases and at J to 6 bases, leaving 13 bases not matched to a gene. From germline, CDR1 is MNHEY and CDR2 SMNVEV (reference sequence). The CDR3 loop spans 18 amino acids. CDR3 in amino acids: CASSLGPDTGAGNSPLHF. CDR3 coding DNA: TGTGCCAGCAGTTTAGGCCCCGATACAGGGGCGGGTAATTCACCCCTCCACTTT.

The chain uses TRBV19 and TRBJ1-2, with a possible D match to TRBD1 (5 bases). Germline lookup yields CDR1 LNHDA and CDR2 SQIVND (reference sequence). The CDR3 spans 12 residues. Trimming shortened V by 4 bases and J by 8 bases, and 11 bases separated the two germline ends. DNA for the CDR3: TGTGCCAGTAGTAGGGACCTCCGGGGCTACACCTTC. Translating gives CASSRDLRGYTF.

This clone was seen a single time. The chain employs TRBV7-2 and TRBJ2-2, with D perhaps assigned TRBD1 or TRBD2 (5 bases each). This CDR3 comprises 16 residues. Germline V gives CDR1 SGHTA, CDR2 FQGNSA. Trimming removed 5 bases from V and 4 bases from J, with 17 bases in between. The CDR3 loop is CASSPPGGVGTGELFF. In DNA form, the CDR3 reads TGTGCCAGCAGCCCCCCTGGGGGAGTAGGCACCGGGGAGCTGTTTTTT. The full variable domain, with the rest looked up from reference TRBV7-2 and TRBJ2-2, is GAGVSQSPSNKVTEKGKDVELRCDPISGHTALYWYRQSLGQGLEFLIYFQGNSAPDKSGLPSDRFSAERTGGSVSTLTIQRTQQEDSAVYLCASSPPGGVGTGELFFGEGSRLTVL.